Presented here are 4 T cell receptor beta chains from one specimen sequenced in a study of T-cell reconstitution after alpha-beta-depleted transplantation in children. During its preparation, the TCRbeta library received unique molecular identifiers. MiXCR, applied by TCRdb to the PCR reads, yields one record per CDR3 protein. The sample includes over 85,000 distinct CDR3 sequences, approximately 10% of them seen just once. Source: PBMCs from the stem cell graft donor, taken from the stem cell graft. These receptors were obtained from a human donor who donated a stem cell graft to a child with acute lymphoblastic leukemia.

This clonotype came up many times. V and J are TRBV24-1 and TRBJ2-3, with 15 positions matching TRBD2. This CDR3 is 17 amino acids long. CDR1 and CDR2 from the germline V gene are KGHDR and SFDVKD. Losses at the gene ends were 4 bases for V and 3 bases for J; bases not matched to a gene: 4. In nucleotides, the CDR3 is TGTGCCACCAGTGACCGGACTAGCGGGAGGGAGACAGATACGCAGTATTTT. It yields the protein CATSDRTSGRETDTQYF.

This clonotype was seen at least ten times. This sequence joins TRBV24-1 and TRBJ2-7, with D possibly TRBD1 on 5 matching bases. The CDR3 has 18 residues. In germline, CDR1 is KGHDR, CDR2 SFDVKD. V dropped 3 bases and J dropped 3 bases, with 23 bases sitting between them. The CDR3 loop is CATSDRIKPGIAGYEQYF. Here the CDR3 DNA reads TGTGCCACCAGTGATCGCATAAAACCAGGGATCGCAGGCTACGAGCAGTACTTC.

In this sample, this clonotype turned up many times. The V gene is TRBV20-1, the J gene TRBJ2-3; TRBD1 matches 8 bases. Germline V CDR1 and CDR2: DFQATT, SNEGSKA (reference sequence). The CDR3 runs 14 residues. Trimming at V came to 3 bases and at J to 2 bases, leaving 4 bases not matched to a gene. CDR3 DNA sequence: TGCAGTGCTAGCGACAGGGGTCCCACAGATACGCAGTATTTT. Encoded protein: CSASDRGPTDTQYF.

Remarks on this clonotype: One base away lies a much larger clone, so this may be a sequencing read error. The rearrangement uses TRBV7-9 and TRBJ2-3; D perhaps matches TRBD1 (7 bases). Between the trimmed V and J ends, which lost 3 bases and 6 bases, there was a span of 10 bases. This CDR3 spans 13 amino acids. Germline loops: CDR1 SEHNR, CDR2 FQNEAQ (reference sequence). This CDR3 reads CASSFRGVDTQYF. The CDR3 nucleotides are TGTGCCAGCAGCTTCAGGGGGGTTGATACGCAGTATTTT.